This T cell receptor (beta chain) was retrieved from a study of blood T cell repertoires in COVID-19 (dated by TCRdb to about 2020). Describing the broader study: The collaborator samples originated in the United States, Italy and Spain and spanned the acute and convalescent phases of COVID-19. The dataset comprised deeply sampled blood TCRbeta repertoires from subjects exposed to, actively infected with, or recovered from COVID-19. Where HLA class I and class II types were available, the types were taken from metadata supplied by the sample provider, not from assay-based typing. The repertoires were released in a freely available public database meant as a resource for research on the immune response to SARS-CoV-2. The sample metadata nearly always contained a de-identified subject ID, COVID-19 status, age in years and sex. Samples came from the ongoing ImmuneRACE study (first 160 participants) plus 1,254 subjects from 6 global collaborators. The prospective study material was composed of cDNA or gDNA derived from T cells, B-cell-depleted T cells, or PBMCs.

Concerning this clone itself: Which antigen it targets is not known. No per-base quality is available; no much larger clone lies one base away.

V was cut back by 3 bases and J by 6 bases, leaving a gap of 17 bases between them. CDR1 is given as MNHEY and CDR2 as SMNVEV, both from the germline V gene (reference sequence). Measured from the cysteine to the phenylalanine, the CDR3 is 16 residues long. Left in the record is the CDR3 DNA by itself, 48 bases read in frame from the first base. The collaborating institutions used their own protocols to collect whole blood in K2EDTA tubes. For TCRbeta analysis, collaborators shipped samples in one of three forms: frozen whole blood, isolated PBMCs, or DNA extracted from either of those sample types. TCRbeta CDR3 regions were amplified from genomic DNA using the immunoSEQ Assay, a bias-controlled multiplex PCR. Regarding the original processing steps: Within the assay, amplification of reference gene primers was used to estimate how many nucleated cells each sample contained. Sequence reads were collapsed and filtered to measure the absolute abundance of every unique TCRbeta CDR3 rearrangement. For each sample, productive Simpson clonality was calculated as the square root of Simpson's diversity index over productive rearrangements. TCRdb's version of the immuneACCESS table is confined to in-frame rearrangements and falls short of the full clone set. An unresolved V gene accounts for under half of the shortfall where checked; the remainder is of unknown origin. The DNA was the basis for D and trimming; V, J and clone size are from that table. The sample records roughly 100,000 clones, about four fifths of which are singletons. The ten largest clones capture around 18% of the sample.

General study outcomes and caveats: The amount of clinical and demographic metadata varied by source and participant and was provided uncurated.

The chain joins TRBV27 to TRBJ2-2; perhaps TRBD2 is the D gene, with 6 bases matching. Input material: peripheral blood. The receptor was isolated from a woman aged 80 or over with active or convalescent COVID-19. The DNA is TGTGCCAGCAGTTTCCGACTAGTGCTCAGGGCCGGGGAGCTGTTTTTT. Its translation reads: CASSFRLVLRAGELFF.